This T cell receptor beta chain was identified in a study of identical twins. Per germline, CDR1 SEHNR and CDR2 FQNEAQ (reference sequence). V was clipped by 8 bases and J by 8 bases; unmatched bases: 6. The CDR3 spans 12 residues. Study-wide findings and caveats: Within cord blood, abundant beta clonotypes carried fewer insertions, but memory repertoires showed no such trend.

This clonotype was seen more than once but under ten times. Antigen specificity is unknown. cDNA molecules carried unique molecular identifiers, and template switching added a universal primer site. TCRdb re-analysed the 5' RACE reads in MiXCR, keeping a single row per CDR3 protein. Of about 190,000 distinct CDR3 sequences in the sample, about 15% were seen once. These records were also assigned to another study, of T cells expressing NK-cell markers.

This clonotype originated in a young woman in good health. The sample comprised CD8+ T cells sorted from blood. The V and J genes are TRBV7-9 and TRBJ2-4; TRBD1 aligns across 7 bases. CDR3 nucleotide sequence: TGTGCCAGCGGGGACAGCCCAGACATTCAGTACTTC. Protein product: CASGDSPDIQYF.